This T cell receptor (beta chain) was identified during a study of neurological immune-mediated disorders. Looking at the study overall: The roughly 35 patients with multiple sclerosis comprised around 30 relapsing-remitting cases and 3 secondary progressive cases.

5'RACE with 10-nucleotide random UMIs generated the cDNA. A single run covered 15-18 subjects with over 190 million TCR-beta sequences. MiXCR, run by TCRdb on the 5' RACE reads, gives a single entry per CDR3 protein. Seen here are about 19,000 distinct CDR3 sequences, about 2.6% observed once, and the top ten hold under 5.5%. This clonotype was recorded many times. V was shortened by 0 bases and J by 8 bases, with 7 bases between the two germline ends. The CDR3 totals 12 residues. Germline loops: CDR1 MNHEY, CDR2 SVGAGI. Specimen: PBMCs. The source of this sequence is a woman younger than 30 with multiple sclerosis. The chain couples TRBV6-5 to TRBJ1-1, with D hard to call. The chain's CDR3 is CASSYSRGEAFF. CDR3 coding DNA: TGTGCCAGCAGTTACTCGAGAGGGGAAGCTTTCTTT.